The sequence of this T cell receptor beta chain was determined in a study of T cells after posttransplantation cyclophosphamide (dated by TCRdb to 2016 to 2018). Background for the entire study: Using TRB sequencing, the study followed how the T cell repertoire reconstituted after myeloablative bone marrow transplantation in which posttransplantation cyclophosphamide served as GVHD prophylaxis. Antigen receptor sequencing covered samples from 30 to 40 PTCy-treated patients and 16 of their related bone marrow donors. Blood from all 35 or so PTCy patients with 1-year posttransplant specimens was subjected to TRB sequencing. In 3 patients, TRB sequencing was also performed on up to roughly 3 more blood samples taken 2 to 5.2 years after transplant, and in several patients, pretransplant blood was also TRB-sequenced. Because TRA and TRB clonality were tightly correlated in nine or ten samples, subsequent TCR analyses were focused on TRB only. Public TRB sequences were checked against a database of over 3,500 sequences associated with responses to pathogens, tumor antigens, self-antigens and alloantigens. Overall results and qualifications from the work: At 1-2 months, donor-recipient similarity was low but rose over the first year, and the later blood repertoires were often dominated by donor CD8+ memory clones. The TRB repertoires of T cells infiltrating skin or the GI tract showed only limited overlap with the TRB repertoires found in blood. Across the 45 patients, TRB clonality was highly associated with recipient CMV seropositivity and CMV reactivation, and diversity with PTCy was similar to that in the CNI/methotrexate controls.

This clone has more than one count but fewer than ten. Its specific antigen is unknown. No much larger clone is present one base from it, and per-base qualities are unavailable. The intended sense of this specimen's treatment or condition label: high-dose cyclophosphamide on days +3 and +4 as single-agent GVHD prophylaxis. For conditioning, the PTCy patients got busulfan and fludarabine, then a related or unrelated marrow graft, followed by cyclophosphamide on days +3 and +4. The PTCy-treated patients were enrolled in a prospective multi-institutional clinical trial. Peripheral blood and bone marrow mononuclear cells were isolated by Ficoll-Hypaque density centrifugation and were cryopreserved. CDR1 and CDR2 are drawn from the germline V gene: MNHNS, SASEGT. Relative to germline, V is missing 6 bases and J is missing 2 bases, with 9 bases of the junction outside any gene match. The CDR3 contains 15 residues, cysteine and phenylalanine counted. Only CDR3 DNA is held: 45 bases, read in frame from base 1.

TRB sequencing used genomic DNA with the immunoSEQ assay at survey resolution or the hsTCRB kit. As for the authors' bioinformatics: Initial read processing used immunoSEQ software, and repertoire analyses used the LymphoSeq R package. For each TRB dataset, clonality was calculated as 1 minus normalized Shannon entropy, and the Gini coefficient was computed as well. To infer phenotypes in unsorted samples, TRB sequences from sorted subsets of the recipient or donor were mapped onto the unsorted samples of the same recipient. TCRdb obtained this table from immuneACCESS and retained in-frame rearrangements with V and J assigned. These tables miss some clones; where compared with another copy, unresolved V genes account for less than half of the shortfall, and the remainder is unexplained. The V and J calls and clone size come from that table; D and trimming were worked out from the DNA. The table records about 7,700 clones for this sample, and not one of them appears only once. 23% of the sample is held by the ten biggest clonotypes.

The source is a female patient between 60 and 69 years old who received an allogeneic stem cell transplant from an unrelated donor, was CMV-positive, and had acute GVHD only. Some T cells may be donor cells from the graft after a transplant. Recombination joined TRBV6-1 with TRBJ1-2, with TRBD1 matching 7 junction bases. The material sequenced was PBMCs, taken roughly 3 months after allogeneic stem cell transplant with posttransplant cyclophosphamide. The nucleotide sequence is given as TGTGCCAGCAGCCTGGGACAGACGACCAACTATGGCTACACCTTC. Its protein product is CASSLGQTTNYGYTF.